The rows below give T cell receptor beta chains drawn from one sample of a study of cytotoxic CD8 clonotypes in ibrutinib-treated CLL. Some clones are missing from TCRdb's copy, which holds only in-frame ones; the method was immunoSEQ multiplex PCR. The table records some 170,000 clones, around nine tenths of them present only once. Sequenced here: PBMCs, sampled at disease progression, from a patient treated with ibrutinib. These receptors were taken from a human donor with chronic lymphocytic leukemia. Each CDR3 is given with its conserved first and last residue. The D gene is left open where the match is weak. Expanded clones get a size class; other rows say once, few or many, or leave the size out.

j_gene,d_gene,abundance,v_gene,CDR3aa,CDR3nt
TRBJ2-7,NA,few,TRBV7-9,CASSPPRGGWAYEQYF,TGTGCCAGCAGCCCCCCGCGAGGGGGATGGGCCTACGAGCAGTACTTC
TRBJ2-7,TRBD2,NA,TRBV9,CASSGGAGAWPEQYF,TGTGCCAGCAGCGGAGGAGCGGGGGCCTGGCCCGAGCAGTACTTC
TRBJ2-7,NA,NA,TRBV5-5,CASSLSASRGSYEQYF,TGTGCCAGCAGCTTGAGTGCTTCGAGAGGATCCTACGAGCAGTACTTC
TRBJ1-3,TRBD1,NA,TRBV7-6,CASSLGHGTGKATGNTIYF,TGTGCCAGCAGCTTAGGCCATGGGACAGGAAAAGCTACGGGAAACACCATATATTTT
TRBJ2-1,NA,NA,TRBV5-1,CASSRALRGYNEQFF,TGCGCCAGCAGCAGGGCCTTAAGGGGTTACAATGAGCAGTTCTTC
TRBJ2-5,NA,NA,TRBV21-1,CASSKAAPPPREEETQYF,TGTGCCAGCAGCAAAGCCGCCCCACCCCCCAGGGAAGAGGAGACCCAGTACTTC
TRBJ1-3,TRBD1,NA,TRBV4-3,CASSHRQGVGNTIYF,TGCGCCAGCAGCCATCGACAGGGGGTAGGAAACACCATATATTTT
TRBJ2-6,NA,NA,TRBV7-9,CASSGNLGGANVLTF,TGTGCCAGCAGCGGCAACCTGGGAGGGGCCAACGTCCTGACTTTC
TRBJ2-2,TRBD2,NA,TRBV2,CASSEASPDHGTRLTGELFF,TGTGCCAGCAGTGAAGCTTCCCCCGACCATGGGACTAGACTCACCGGGGAGCTGTTTTTT
TRBJ1-1,NA,NA,TRBV14,CASSQQTASEAFF,TGTGCCAGCAGCCAGCAGACAGCTTCGGAAGCTTTCTTT
TRBJ2-7,TRBD1,NA,TRBV11-3,CASSTRPGGQGFRYEQYF,TGTGCCAGCAGCACACGTCCGGGCGGACAGGGGTTTCGCTACGAGCAGTACTTC
TRBJ1-5,NA,NA,TRBV21-1,CASTPPVKEGGTDSNQPQHF,TGTGCCAGCACCCCCCCCGTCAAAGAGGGAGGCACGGATAGCAATCAGCCCCAGCATTTT
TRBJ2-1,TRBD1,once,TRBV7-2,CASSLDQGAWSGEQFF,TGTGCCAGCAGCTTAGATCAGGGGGCCTGGTCGGGTGAGCAGTTCTTC
TRBJ1-1,NA,NA,TRBV6-5,CASRQFTEAFF,TGTGCCAGCCGGCAGTTCACTGAAGCTTTCTTT
TRBJ2-1,TRBD2,NA,TRBV19,CASSLSGTGGLNEQFF,TGTGCCAGTAGTCTTAGCGGGACGGGTGGTTTGAATGAGCAGTTCTTC
TRBJ2-7,TRBD2,NA,TRBV27,CASSLPSGSSYEQYF,TGTGCCAGCAGTCTTCCTAGCGGGAGCTCCTACGAGCAGTACTTC
TRBJ1-2,NA,few,TRBV6-1,CASSEARHTKTYTF,TGTGCCAGCAGTGAAGCCAGACACACCAAGACCTACACCTTC
TRBJ1-2,NA,NA,TRBV9,CASSLTDNYGYTF,TGTGCCAGCAGCCTGACAGATAACTATGGCTACACCTTC
TRBJ1-5,TRBD1,once,TRBV19,CASKWTGGGGNQPQHF,TGTGCCAGCAAATGGACAGGGGGCGGGGGCAATCAGCCCCAGCATTTT
TRBJ2-2,NA,NA,TRBV11-2,CASSPQGSIGELFF,TGTGCCAGCAGCCCTCAGGGGAGTATCGGGGAGCTGTTTTTT
TRBJ1-5,TRBD1,NA,TRBV18,CASRMQGGQGQYNQPQHF,TGTGCCAGCCGGATGCAAGGGGGACAGGGTCAATACAATCAGCCCCAGCATTTT
TRBJ2-1,TRBD1,NA,TRBV19,CASSRQGWTYNEQFF,TGTGCCAGTAGTCGACAGGGATGGACGTACAATGAGCAGTTCTTC
TRBJ1-2,TRBD1,few,TRBV7-2,CASSLALTGEGYGYTF,TGTGCCAGCAGCTTAGCTCTGACAGGGGAGGGTTATGGCTACACCTTC
TRBJ2-1,TRBD2,NA,TRBV19,CATGTSGSENEQFF,TGTGCCACGGGGACTAGCGGGAGTGAGAATGAGCAGTTCTTC
TRBJ1-2,TRBD1,NA,TRBV5-1,CASSLGPGGLGDGYTF,TGCGCCAGCAGCTTGGGGCCAGGGGGCCTTGGAGATGGCTACACCTTC
TRBJ1-2,TRBD1,NA,TRBV2,CASGVGQIYGYTF,TGTGCCAGTGGGGTGGGACAGATCTATGGCTACACCTTC
TRBJ2-3,TRBD1,NA,TRBV6-6,CASSYGTAEDTQYF,TGTGCCAGCAGTTACGGGACAGCAGAAGATACGCAGTATTTT
TRBJ2-7,TRBD2,NA,TRBV28,CASSSASGTAYEQYF,TGTGCCAGCAGTTCAGCTAGCGGGACGGCCTACGAGCAGTACTTC
TRBJ2-5,TRBD1,NA,TRBV7-7,CASSQIGQGAVETQYF,TGTGCTAGCAGCCAAATAGGACAGGGGGCCGTGGAGACCCAGTACTTC
TRBJ2-7,TRBD2,NA,TRBV7-9,CASSSSGRPYEQYF,TGTGCCAGCAGTTCAAGCGGGAGGCCCTACGAGCAGTACTTC
TRBJ1-5,NA,NA,TRBV2,CASSGVRYSNQPQHF,TGTGCCAGCAGTGGGGTTAGGTATAGCAATCAGCCCCAGCATTTT
TRBJ1-1,TRBD1,NA,TRBV6-5,CASSYVGGTGNTEAFF,TGTGCCAGCAGTTACGTAGGGGGGACAGGAAACACTGAAGCTTTCTTT
TRBJ2-2,NA,NA,TRBV18,CASSPPVDGTGELFF,TGTGCCAGCTCACCACCGGTTGATGGTACCGGGGAGCTGTTTTTT
TRBJ2-2,NA,many,TRBV7-3,CASSLNPNTGELFF,TGTGCCAGCAGCTTAAATCCGAACACCGGGGAGCTGTTTTTT
TRBJ1-5,NA,NA,TRBV5-6,CASSLFYNSNQPQHF,TGTGCCAGCAGCTTGTTTTACAATAGCAATCAGCCCCAGCATTTT
TRBJ2-1,NA,NA,TRBV5-4,CASSPRAGLNEQFF,TGTGCCAGCAGCCCACGGGCTGGCCTCAATGAGCAGTTCTTC
TRBJ2-3,TRBD2,NA,TRBV11-3,CASSLGIGRAADTQYF,TGTGCCAGCAGCTTGGGGATCGGGAGGGCCGCAGATACGCAGTATTTT
TRBJ2-2,NA,NA,TRBV7-9,CAGRDWGVSGELFF,TGTGCCGGACGGGACTGGGGGGTTTCCGGGGAGCTGTTTTTT
TRBJ2-5,TRBD1,NA,TRBV11-3,CASSLVGQRQETQYF,TGTGCCAGCAGCTTAGTGGGACAGCGTCAAGAGACCCAGTACTTC